Listed below are T cell receptor beta chains from one sample, sequenced in a study of regulatory T cells in long-lasting Graves disease. In TCRdb, the multiplex PCR reads were re-called with MiXCR into one record per CDR3 protein. The sample includes a few hundred thousand distinct CDR3 sequences, about 10% of them seen just once. The same sample was also used in a study of T cells in Graves' hyperthyroidism and ophthalmopathy.

The sequencing here drew on peripheral blood mononuclear cells (PBMCs), taken at new diagnosis, from a patient treated with antithyroid drugs. The receptors were sampled from a woman aged 18-29 years with Graves disease. Both conserved end residues are part of each CDR3. The D gene is left open where the match is weak. Where a row states a size, it is once, few, many or the class of an expanded clone; other rows omit it.

D	J	V	size	DNA	CDR3
-	TRBJ2-3	TRBV5-5	-	TGTGCCAGCAGCCCGGGCTGGGGGGCTAGCACAGATACGCAGTATTTT	CASSPGWGASTDTQYF
TRBD1	TRBJ2-5	TRBV7-2	many	TGTGCCAGCAGCCGACAGGGCGCGTACCAAGAGACCCAGTACTTC	CASSRQGAYQETQYF
-	TRBJ1-1	TRBV11-2	-	-	CASSFYICSARIDRDTEAFF
-	TRBJ2-5	TRBV28	many	TGTGCCAGCAGTTTACGACCCCCCGCGATGCCGGCGAGGCAAGAGACCCAGTACTTC	CASSLRPPAMPARQETQYF
TRBD1	TRBJ1-5	TRBV4-1	-	TGCGCCAGCAGCCAAGAAGGGGACAGTAGCAATCAGCCCCAGCATTTT	CASSQEGDSSNQPQHF
-	TRBJ1-1	TRBV7-3	many	TGTGCCAGCAGCCAGATCACGAGAGGCCGGTGGAACACTGAAGCTTTCTTT	CASSQITRGRWNTEAFF
-	TRBJ1-1	TRBV19	-	TGTGCCAGCAGTATAATACTGAACACTGAAGCTTTCTTT	CASSIILNTEAFF
-	TRBJ2-3	TRBV4-3	many	TGCGCCAGCAGCCAAGATTCAGATACGCAGTATTTT	CASSQDSDTQYF
-	TRBJ2-1	TRBV29-1	few	TGCAGCGTTGTAGGACTCCATTCGATCAATGAGCAGTTCTTC	CSVVGLHSINEQFF
-	TRBJ1-2	TRBV30	-	TGTGCCTGGAGTGTACGGGAGTCGCGTGGCTACACCTTC	CAWSVRESRGYTF
-	TRBJ1-1	TRBV10-3	many	TGTGCCATTAACTTCGGAACGGACACTGAAGCTTTCTTT	CAINFGTDTEAFF